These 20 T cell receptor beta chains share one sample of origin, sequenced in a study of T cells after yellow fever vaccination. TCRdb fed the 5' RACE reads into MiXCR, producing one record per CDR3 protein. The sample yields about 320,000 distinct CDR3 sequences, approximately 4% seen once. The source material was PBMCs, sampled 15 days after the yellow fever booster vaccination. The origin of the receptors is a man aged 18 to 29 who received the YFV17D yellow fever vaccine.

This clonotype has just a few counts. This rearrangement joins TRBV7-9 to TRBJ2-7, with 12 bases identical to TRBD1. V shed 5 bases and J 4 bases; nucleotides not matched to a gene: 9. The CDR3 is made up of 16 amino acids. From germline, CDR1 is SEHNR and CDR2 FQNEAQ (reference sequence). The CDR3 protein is CASSRAGTGGKYEQYF. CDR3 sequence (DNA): TGTGCCAGCAGCCGCGCCGGGACAGGGGGCAAGTACGAGCAGTACTTC.

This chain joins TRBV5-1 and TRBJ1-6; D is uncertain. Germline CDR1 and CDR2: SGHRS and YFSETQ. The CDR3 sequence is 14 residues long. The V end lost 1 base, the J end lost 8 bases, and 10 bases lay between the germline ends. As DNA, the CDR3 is TGCGCCAGCAGCTTGTCTCCCAGGTATTCACCCCTCCACTTT. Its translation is CASSLSPRYSPLHF.

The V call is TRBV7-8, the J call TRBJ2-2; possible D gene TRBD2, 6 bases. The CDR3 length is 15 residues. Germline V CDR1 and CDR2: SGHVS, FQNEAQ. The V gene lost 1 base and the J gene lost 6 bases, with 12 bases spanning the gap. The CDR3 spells CASSLGPGEAGELFF. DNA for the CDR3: TGTGCCAGCAGCTTAGGTCCGGGAGAGGCCGGGGAGCTGTTTTTT.

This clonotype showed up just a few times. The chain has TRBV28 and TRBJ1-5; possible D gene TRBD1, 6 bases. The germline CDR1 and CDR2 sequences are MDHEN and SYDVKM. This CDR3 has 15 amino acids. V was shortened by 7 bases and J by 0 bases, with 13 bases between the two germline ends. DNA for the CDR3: TGTGCCAGCAACTCGGTGGGGGCTAGCAATCAGCCCCAGCATTTT. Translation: CASNSVGASNQPQHF.

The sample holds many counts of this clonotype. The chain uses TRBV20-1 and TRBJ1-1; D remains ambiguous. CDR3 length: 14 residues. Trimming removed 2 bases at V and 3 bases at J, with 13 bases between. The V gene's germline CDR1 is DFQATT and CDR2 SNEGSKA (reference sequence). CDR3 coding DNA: TGCAGTGCTAGACGACCGCCGGTTGACACTGAAGCTTTCTTT. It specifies CSARRPPVDTEAFF.

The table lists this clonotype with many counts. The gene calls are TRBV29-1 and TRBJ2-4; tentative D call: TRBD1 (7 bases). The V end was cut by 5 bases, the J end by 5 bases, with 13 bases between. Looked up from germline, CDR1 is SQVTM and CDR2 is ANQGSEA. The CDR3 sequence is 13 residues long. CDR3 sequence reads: CSVCDREENIQYF. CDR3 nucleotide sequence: TGCAGCGTTTGTGACAGGGAGGAAAACATTCAGTACTTC.

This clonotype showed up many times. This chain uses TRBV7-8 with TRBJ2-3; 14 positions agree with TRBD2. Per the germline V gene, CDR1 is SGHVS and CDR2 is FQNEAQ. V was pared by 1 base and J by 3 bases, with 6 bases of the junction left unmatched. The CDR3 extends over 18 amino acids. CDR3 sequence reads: CASSLGLAGGPGTDTQYF. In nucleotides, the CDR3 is TGTGCCAGCAGCTTAGGACTAGCGGGGGGGCCCGGGACAGATACGCAGTATTTT.

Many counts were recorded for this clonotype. In DNA, the CDR3 is TGTGCCAGCAGCGCATACCCCAAGGGGAACACTGAAGCTTTCTTT. Protein sequence: CASSAYPKGNTEAFF. This sequence joins TRBV9 and TRBJ1-1; D remains ambiguous. Trimming removed 3 bases at V and 1 base at J, with 13 bases between. The germline V gene has CDR1 SGDLS and CDR2 YYNGEE. The CDR3 loop spans 15 amino acids.

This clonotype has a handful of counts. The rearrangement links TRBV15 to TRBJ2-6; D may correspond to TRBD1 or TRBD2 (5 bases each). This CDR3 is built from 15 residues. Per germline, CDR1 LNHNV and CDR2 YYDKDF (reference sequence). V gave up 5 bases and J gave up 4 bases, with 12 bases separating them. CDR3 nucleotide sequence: TGTGCCACCAGCTACGGCGAGGGGGGGGCCAACGTCCTGACTTTC. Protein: CATSYGEGGANVLTF.

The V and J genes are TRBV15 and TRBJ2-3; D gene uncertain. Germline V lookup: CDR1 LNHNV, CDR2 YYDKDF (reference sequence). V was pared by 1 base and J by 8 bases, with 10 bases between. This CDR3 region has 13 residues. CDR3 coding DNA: TGTGCCACCAGCAGAGGGTCCCCAAGTACGCAGTATTTT. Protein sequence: CATSRGSPSTQYF.

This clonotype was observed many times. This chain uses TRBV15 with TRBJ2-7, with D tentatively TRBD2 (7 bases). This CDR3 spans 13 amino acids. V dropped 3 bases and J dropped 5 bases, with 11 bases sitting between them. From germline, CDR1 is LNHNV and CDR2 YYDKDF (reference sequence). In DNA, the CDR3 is TGTGCCACCAGCAGGGGAGGGGGAAACGAGCAGTACGTC. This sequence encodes CATSRGGGNEQYV.

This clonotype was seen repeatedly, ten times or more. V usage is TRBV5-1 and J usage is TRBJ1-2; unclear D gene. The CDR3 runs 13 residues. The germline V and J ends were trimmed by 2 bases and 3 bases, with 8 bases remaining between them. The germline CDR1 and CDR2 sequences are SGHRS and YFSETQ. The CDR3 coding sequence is TGCGCCAGCAGCTTACAGCTCGACTATGGCTACACCTTC. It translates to CASSLQLDYGYTF.

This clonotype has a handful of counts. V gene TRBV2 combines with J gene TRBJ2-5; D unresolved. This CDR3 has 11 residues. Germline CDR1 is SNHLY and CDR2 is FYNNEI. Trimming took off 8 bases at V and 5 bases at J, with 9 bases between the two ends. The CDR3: CASALRETQYF. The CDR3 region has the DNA TGTGCCAGCGCGCTTAGGGAGACCCAGTACTTC.

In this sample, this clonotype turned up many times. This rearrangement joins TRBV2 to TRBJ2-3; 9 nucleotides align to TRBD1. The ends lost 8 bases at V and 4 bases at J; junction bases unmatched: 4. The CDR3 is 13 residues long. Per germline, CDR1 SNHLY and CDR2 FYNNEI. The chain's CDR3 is CASLQGAADTQYF. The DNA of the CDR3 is TGTGCCAGCCTACAGGGGGCGGCAGATACGCAGTATTTT.

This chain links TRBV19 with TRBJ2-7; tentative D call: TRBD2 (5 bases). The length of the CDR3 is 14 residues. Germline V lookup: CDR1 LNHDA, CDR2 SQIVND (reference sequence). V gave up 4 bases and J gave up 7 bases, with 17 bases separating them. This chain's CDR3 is CASSTSPSRREQYF. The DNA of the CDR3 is TGTGCCAGTAGTACCTCGCCTAGCAGAAGGGAGCAGTACTTC.

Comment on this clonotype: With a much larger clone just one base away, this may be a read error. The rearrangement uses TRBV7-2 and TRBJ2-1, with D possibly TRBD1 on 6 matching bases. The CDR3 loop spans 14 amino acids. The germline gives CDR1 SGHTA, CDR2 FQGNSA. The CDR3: CASRPDRQVNEQVF. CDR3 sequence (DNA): TGTGCCAGCAGGCCCGACAGGCAGGTTAATGAGCAGGTCTTC.

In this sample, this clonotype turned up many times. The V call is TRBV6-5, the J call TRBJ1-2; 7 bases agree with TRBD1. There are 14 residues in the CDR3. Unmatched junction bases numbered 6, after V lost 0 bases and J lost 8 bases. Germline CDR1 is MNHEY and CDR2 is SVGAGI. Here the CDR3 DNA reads TGTGCCAGCAGTTACTCCAAGGGAGGGGGCGGCTACACCTTC. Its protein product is CASSYSKGGGGYTF.

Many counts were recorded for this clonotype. CDR3 amino acids: CASSFVSYEQYF. In DNA form, the CDR3 reads TGTGCCAGCAGCTTCGTCTCCTACGAGCAGTACTTC. The V and J genes are TRBV7-2 and TRBJ2-7; D is ambiguous. V lost 3 bases to trimming and J lost 0 bases, with 3 bases between them. The germline V gene encodes CDR1 SGHTA and CDR2 FQGNSA. This CDR3 region has 12 residues.

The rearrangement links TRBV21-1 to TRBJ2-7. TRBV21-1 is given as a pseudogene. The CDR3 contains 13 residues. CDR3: CAGHNRSSYEQYV. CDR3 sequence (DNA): TGTGCCGGCCATAACAGGAGCTCCTACGAGCAGTACGTC.

The CDR3 reads CASSYGTGIRPETQYF. DNA for the CDR3: TGCGCCAGCAGCTACGGGACAGGGATTAGGCCAGAGACCCAGTACTTC. The chain combines TRBV5-1 with TRBJ2-5; TRBD1 matches 9 bases. Looked up from germline, CDR1 is SGHRS and CDR2 is YFSETQ. This CDR3 region has 16 residues. J was trimmed by 4 bases and V by 3 bases; bases with no gene match: 10.